This TCR beta chain was sequenced during a study of shared clonotypes between healthy human individuals. Looked up from germline, CDR1 is SQVTM and CDR2 is ANQGSEA. Trimming took off 7 bases at V and 0 bases at J, with 9 bases between the two ends. This CDR3 is 12 amino acids long. The sorted-subset replicate PCRs were given about 200 ng DNA, which is approximately 30,000 T cell genomes. Sequencing used immunoSEQ multiplex PCR; TCRdb keeps in-frame clones, though not all of them. Among 2,500,000 or so clones listed, 93% were seen once. This clonotype originated in a man between 18 and 29 years old in good health. Some clones in this sample may be carry-over from other donors' samples. Sequenced sample: naive CD4+ T cells from PBMCs. Subset indicated: CD45RA+ positively selected. The chain couples TRBV29-1 to TRBJ2-5; D gene ambiguous. DNA of the CDR3: TGCAGCGCAACACCGTACCAAGAGACCCAGTACTTC. It translates to CSATPYQETQYF.